This T cell receptor beta chain was obtained from a study of cytomegalovirus exposure and HLA in healthy donors. In this sample, this clone turned up a few times. Germline assignment: CDR1 SGHTA and CDR2 FQGTGA. This CDR3 is built from 12 residues. V was clipped by 8 bases and J by 4 bases; unmatched bases: 5. 13 Jbeta primers and 60 Vbeta primers were used for the PCR. Method: immunoSEQ multiplex PCR; TCRdb's copy keeps in-frame clones and lacks some. The data show 130,000 to 150,000 clones, roughly 80% seen once. The sample comprised PBMCs. This clonotype was sampled from a man in his forties in good health and CMV-seropositive. The chain has TRBV7-3 and TRBJ2-7, with 7 bases identical to TRBD1. The CDR3 bases are TGTGCCAGCCGGGCAGGGGGTTACGAGCAGTACTTC. Translating gives CASRAGGYEQYF.